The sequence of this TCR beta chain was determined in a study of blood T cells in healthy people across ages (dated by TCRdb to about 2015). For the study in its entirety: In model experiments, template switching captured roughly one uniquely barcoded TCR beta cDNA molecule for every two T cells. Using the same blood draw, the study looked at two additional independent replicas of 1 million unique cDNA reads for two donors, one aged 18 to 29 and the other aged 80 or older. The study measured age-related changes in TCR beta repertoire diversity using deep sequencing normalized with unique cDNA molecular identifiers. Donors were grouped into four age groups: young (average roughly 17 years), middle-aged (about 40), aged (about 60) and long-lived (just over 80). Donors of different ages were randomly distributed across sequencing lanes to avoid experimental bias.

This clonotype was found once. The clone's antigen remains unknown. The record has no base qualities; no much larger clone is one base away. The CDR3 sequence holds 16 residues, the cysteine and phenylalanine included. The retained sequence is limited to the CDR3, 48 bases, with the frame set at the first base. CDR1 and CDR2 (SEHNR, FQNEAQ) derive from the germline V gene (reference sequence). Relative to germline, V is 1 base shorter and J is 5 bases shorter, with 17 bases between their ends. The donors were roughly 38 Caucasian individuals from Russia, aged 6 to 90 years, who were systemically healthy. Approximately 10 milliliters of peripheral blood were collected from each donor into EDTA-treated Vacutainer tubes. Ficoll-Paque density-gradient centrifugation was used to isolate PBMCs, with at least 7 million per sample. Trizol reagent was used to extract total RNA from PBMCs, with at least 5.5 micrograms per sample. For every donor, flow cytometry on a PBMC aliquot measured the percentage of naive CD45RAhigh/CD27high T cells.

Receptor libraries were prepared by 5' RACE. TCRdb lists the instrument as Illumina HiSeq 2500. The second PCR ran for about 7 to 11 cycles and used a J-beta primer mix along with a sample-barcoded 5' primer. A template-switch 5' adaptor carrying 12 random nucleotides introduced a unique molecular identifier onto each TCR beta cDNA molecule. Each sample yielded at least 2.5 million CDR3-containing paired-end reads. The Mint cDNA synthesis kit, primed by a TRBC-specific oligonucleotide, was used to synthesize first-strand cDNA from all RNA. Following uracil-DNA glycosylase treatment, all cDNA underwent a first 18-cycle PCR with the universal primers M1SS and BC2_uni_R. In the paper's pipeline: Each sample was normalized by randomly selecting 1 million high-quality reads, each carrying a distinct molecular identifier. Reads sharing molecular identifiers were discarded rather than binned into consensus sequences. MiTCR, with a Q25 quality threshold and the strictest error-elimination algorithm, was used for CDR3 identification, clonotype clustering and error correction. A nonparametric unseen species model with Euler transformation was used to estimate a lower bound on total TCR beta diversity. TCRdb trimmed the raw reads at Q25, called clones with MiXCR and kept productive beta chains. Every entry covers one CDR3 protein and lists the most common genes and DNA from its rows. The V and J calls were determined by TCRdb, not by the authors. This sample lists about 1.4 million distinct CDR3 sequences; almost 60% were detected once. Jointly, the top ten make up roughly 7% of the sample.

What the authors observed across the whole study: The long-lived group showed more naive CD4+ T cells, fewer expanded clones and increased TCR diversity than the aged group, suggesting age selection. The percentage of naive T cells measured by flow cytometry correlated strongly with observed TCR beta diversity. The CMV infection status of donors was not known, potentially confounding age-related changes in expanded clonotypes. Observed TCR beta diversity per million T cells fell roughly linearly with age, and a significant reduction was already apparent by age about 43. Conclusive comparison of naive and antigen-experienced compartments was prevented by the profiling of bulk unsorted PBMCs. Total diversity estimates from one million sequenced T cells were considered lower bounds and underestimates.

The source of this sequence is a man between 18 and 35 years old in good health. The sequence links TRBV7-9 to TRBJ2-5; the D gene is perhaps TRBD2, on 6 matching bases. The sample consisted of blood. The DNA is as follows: TGTGCCAGCAGCTTAGTTGCACGGGGGTCGTGGGAGACCCAGTACTTC. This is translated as CASSLVARGSWETQYF.